These 23 T cell receptor beta chains originate from one sample sequenced in a study of T cell responses to AZD1222 COVID-19 vaccine. The method was immunoSEQ multiplex PCR; TCRdb's version includes in-frame clones alone and lacks a portion of them. The sample lists 110,000 to 150,000 clones, 92% occurring once. The source was peripheral blood, collected 28 days after the second AZD1222 dose. These receptors were collected from an adult who received the AZD1222 COVID-19 vaccine.

The chain employs TRBV9 and TRBJ1-1; D is uncertain. With 0 bases removed from V and 1 base from J, the gap between germline ends came to 10 bases. The germline V gene encodes CDR1 SGDLS and CDR2 YYNGEE. The CDR3 spans 15 residues. Here the CDR3 reads CASSVESQRNTEAFF. The DNA of the CDR3 is TGTGCCAGCAGCGTAGAATCCCAGCGGAACACTGAAGCTTTCTTT.

J is TRBJ1-2 and V is TRBV28; 8 bases match TRBD1. After removal of 5 bases from V and 1 base from J, the junction contained 6 bases not matched to a gene. Germline V lookup: CDR1 MDHEN, CDR2 SYDVKM. The CDR3 sequence is 15 residues long. For the CDR3, the DNA is TGTGCCAGCAGTGTAACAGGGGGTCGTAACTATGGCTACACCTTC. The encoded protein is CASSVTGGRNYGYTF.

The chain carries TRBV19 and TRBJ2-5; 9 nucleotides agree with TRBD1. V shed 3 bases, J shed 5 bases, and the junction held 4 bases outside the gene matches. The CDR3 loop spans 14 amino acids. Germline CDR1 reads LNHDA; CDR2 reads SQIVND (reference sequence). DNA for the CDR3: TGTGCCAGTAGTATTACAGGGGGCCGGGAGACCCAGTACTTC. Translating gives CASSITGGRETQYF.

The chain employs TRBV18 and TRBJ2-3; TRBD2 aligns across 12 bases. The trim removed 4 bases at V and 0 bases at J, leaving 5 bases unmatched. CDR1 is KGHSH and CDR2 is LQKENI in the germline V gene. The CDR3 runs 17 residues. CDR3 nucleotides: TGTGCCAGCTCACGGGGACTAGCGGGCTATAGCACAGATACGCAGTATTTT. This encodes CASSRGLAGYSTDTQYF.

This chain joins TRBV30 and TRBJ1-5; D is undetermined. The CDR3 is 13 residues long. CDR1 GTSNPN and CDR2 SVGIG come from the germline V gene (reference sequence). The V gene lost 2 bases and the J gene lost 3 bases, with 8 bases spanning the gap. The CDR3 region has the DNA TGTGCCTGGAGTAGGACTTCCAATCAGCCCCAGCATTTT. This encodes CAWSRTSNQPQHF.

The rearrangement joins TRBV9 to TRBJ2-3; TRBD1 matches 11 bases. V shed 0 bases, J shed 6 bases, and the junction held 3 bases outside the gene matches. CDR3 size: 15 residues. Germline CDR1 reads SGDLS; CDR2 reads YYNGEE. CDR3 bases: TGTGCCAGCAGCGTAGCGGGACAGGGGGTGGATACGCAGTATTTT. Translation gives CASSVAGQGVDTQYF.

The J gene is TRBJ1-5, the V gene TRBV19; the D gene is possibly TRBD1 (6 bases). Per the germline V gene, CDR1 is LNHDA and CDR2 is SQIVND (reference sequence). The CDR3 length is 14 residues. V lost 8 bases and J lost 9, with 20 bases in between. The CDR3 sequence: CASRRTVVSGPQHF. In DNA form, the CDR3 reads TGTGCCAGTCGTCGGACAGTAGTATCAGGGCCCCAGCATTTT.

This clone was picked up a small number of times. This chain links TRBV2 with TRBJ1-2; no firm D call. The length of the CDR3 is 15 residues. The germline V gene encodes CDR1 SNHLY and CDR2 FYNNEI. Trimming took off 5 bases at V and 4 bases at J, with 17 bases between the two ends. CDR3 sequence (DNA): TGTGCCAGCAGTCAGGACGAAGGTAACTTCTATGGCTACACCTTC. Residues: CASSQDEGNFYGYTF.

V usage is TRBV12-3 or TRBV12-4 and J usage is TRBJ2-7, with TRBD2 as a possible D gene (6 bases). Trimming cost V 8 bases and J 3 bases, with 14 bases left between them. This CDR3 has 13 amino acids. Here the CDR3 DNA reads TGTGCCAGCGGCCGCGGCGGGGACTACGAGCAGTACTTC. Protein: CASGRGGDYEQYF.

This clone has just a few counts. The chain links TRBV19 to TRBJ2-6, with D tentatively TRBD1 (5 bases). From germline, CDR1 is LNHDA and CDR2 SQIVND (reference sequence). V gave up 5 bases and J gave up 2 bases, with 19 bases separating them. The CDR3 totals 18 residues. CDR3 region: CASSPNRRRLAGANVLTF. CDR3 DNA sequence: TGTGCCAGTAGTCCAAACAGGAGACGTCTTGCTGGGGCCAACGTCCTGACTTTC. The whole variable domain, filled in from reference TRBV19 and TRBJ2-6, reads DGGITQSPKYLFRKEGQNVTLSCEQNLNHDAMYWYRQDPGQGLRLIYYSQIVNDFQKGDIAEGYSVSREKKESFPLTVTSAQKNPTAFYLCASSPNRRRLAGANVLTFGAGSRLTVL.

The rearrangement joins TRBV9 to TRBJ1-2, with TRBD1 matching 8 bases. The CDR3 spans 15 residues. J lost 0 bases, V lost 5 bases, and 6 bases had no gene match. Per the germline V gene, CDR1 is SGDLS and CDR2 is YYNGEE. CDR3 sequence reads: CASSAWTGPNYGYTF. In DNA form, the CDR3 reads TGTGCCAGCAGTGCATGGACAGGGCCTAACTATGGCTACACCTTC.

The chain joins TRBV28 to TRBJ1-6; the D is unclear. V shed 3 bases and J shed 5 bases, with 17 bases lying between them. From germline, CDR1 is MDHEN and CDR2 SYDVKM. CDR3 length equals 17 residues. The CDR3 sequence is CASSFAGGYWNNSPLHF. The CDR3 DNA follows: TGTGCCAGCAGTTTTGCAGGTGGATATTGGAATAATTCACCCCTCCACTTT.

This clone was seen once. V is TRBV5-6 and J is TRBJ1-1; tentatively, D is TRBD1 (6 bases). CDR1 and CDR2 (germline): SGHDT, YYEEEE. The V end was cut by 4 bases, the J end by 1 base, with 17 bases between. The CDR3 has 16 residues. As DNA, the CDR3 is TGTGCCAGCAGCAACAGGGTTGGGATTGGGAACACTGAAGCTTTCTTT. This encodes CASSNRVGIGNTEAFF.

The J gene is TRBJ1-1, the V gene TRBV28; 11 nucleotides align to TRBD1. This CDR3 has 14 residues. Germline V gene sequence: CDR1 MDHEN, CDR2 SYDVKM. V lost 5 bases to trimming and J lost 4 bases; unmatched junction nucleotides: 3. CDR3 bases: TGTGCCAGCAGTGGGACAGGGGGTTCCACTGAAGCTTTCTTT. It codes for CASSGTGGSTEAFF.

V gene TRBV7-2 combines with J gene TRBJ2-2; TRBD2 agrees at 8 bases. Unmatched junction bases numbered 18, after V lost 5 bases and J lost 7 bases. Per germline, CDR1 SGHTA and CDR2 FQGNSA. The CDR3 runs to 18 residues. The CDR3 loop is CASSLLLRAGGEGGELFF. The CDR3 bases are TGTGCCAGCAGCCTCCTTCTCCGGGCGGGAGGTGAGGGCGGGGAGCTGTTTTTT.

The chain carries TRBV6-2 or TRBV6-3 and TRBJ2-3; TRBD1 aligns across 9 bases. This CDR3 has 16 residues. Trimming removed 4 bases from V and 7 bases from J; junction bases left unmatched: 12. Germline assignment: CDR1 MNHEY and CDR2 SVGEGT. Here the CDR3 DNA reads TGTGCCAGCAGTTCCGGAGGACAGGGGAGGATTTATACGCAGTATTTT. Translation: CASSSGGQGRIYTQYF.

V and J are TRBV3-1 (or the pseudogene TRBV3-2) and TRBJ1-4; D uncertain. Trimming took off 1 base at V and 0 bases at J, with 0 bases between the two ends. Germline CDR1 reads LGHDT; CDR2 reads YNNKEL (reference sequence). The CDR3 totals 13 residues. The DNA of the CDR3 is TGTGCCAGCAGCCAAGCAACTAATGAAAAACTGTTTTTT. Amino acids: CASSQATNEKLFF.

The chain employs TRBV5-4 and TRBJ2-2; D perhaps matches TRBD1 (5 bases). The CDR3 consists of 16 residues. The V gene lost 3 bases and the J gene lost 0 bases, with 12 bases spanning the gap. From germline, CDR1 is SGHNT and CDR2 YYREEE (reference sequence). DNA for the CDR3: TGTGCCAGCAGCTACGGACAAAGCGCGAACACCGGGGAGCTGTTTTTT. Its protein product is CASSYGQSANTGELFF.

The rearrangement links TRBV6-5 to TRBJ1-2, with 7 bases fitting TRBD1. V was pared by 6 bases and J by 4 bases, with 8 bases of the junction left unmatched. Germline loops: CDR1 MNHEY, CDR2 SVGAGI. The CDR3 has 14 residues. The CDR3 region is CASRKQGPVYGYTF. CDR3 nucleotide sequence: TGTGCCAGCAGGAAACAGGGGCCGGTCTATGGCTACACCTTC.

V and J are TRBV7-8 and TRBJ2-2, with unresolved D. V was cut by 6 bases and J by 6 bases, with 5 bases left in between. Germline V gene lookup returns CDR1 SGHVS and CDR2 FQNEAQ. This CDR3 is 11 amino acids long. In nucleotides, the CDR3 is TGTGCCAGCAGACGGGCCGGGGAGCTGTTTTTT. Its protein is CASRRAGELFF. Together with reference TRBV7-8 and TRBJ2-2, the CDR3 gives the full variable domain: GAGVSQSPRYKVAKRGQDVALRCDPISGHVSLFWYQQALGQGPEFLTYFQNEAQLDKSGLPSDRFFAERPEGSVSTLKIQRTQQEDSAVYLCASRRAGELFFGEGSRLTVL.

J is TRBJ2-1 and V is TRBV5-1; possibly TRBD1 for D (5 bases). V shed 0 bases and J shed 0 bases, with 10 bases lying between them. Germline values: CDR1 SGHRS, CDR2 YFSETQ. The CDR3 contains 16 residues. This chain's CDR3 is CASSLEGVRSYNEQFF. The CDR3, as DNA: TGCGCCAGCAGCTTGGAAGGGGTCCGCTCCTACAATGAGCAGTTCTTC.

The chain is built from TRBV4-3 and TRBJ1-1; tentative D call: TRBD1 (6 bases). The CDR3 spans 13 residues. The V and J ends lost 0 bases and 6 bases respectively, with 8 bases between them. Germline V gives CDR1 LGHNA, CDR2 YSLEER. The CDR3 is CASSQERGSEAFF. For the CDR3, the DNA is TGCGCCAGCAGCCAAGAGAGGGGGTCTGAAGCTTTCTTT.

The rearrangement links TRBV11-3 to TRBJ2-7; possible D gene TRBD1, 6 bases. The CDR3 consists of 13 residues. The germline CDR1 and CDR2 sequences are SGHNT and YENEEA. V was cut by 8 bases and J by 6 bases, with 17 bases left in between. CDR3 sequence: CASSNHQGSEQYF. In nucleotides, the CDR3 is TGTGCCAGCTCCAATCATCAGGGGAGCGAGCAGTACTTC.